Included here is one T cell receptor beta chain sequence, with context. The data are from a study of OX40 agonist ivuxolimab in advanced cancers. Looking at the study overall: The dose-escalation group included hepatocellular carcinoma, melanoma, renal cell carcinoma and head and neck cancer.

Method: immunoSEQ multiplex PCR; TCRdb's copy keeps in-frame clones and lacks some. The data show 55,000 to 70,000 clones, with roughly 80% seen just once and around 3.6% held by the top ten. The CDR3 totals 15 residues. Germline V gene sequence: CDR1 SGHDN, CDR2 FVKESK. The germline V and J ends were trimmed by 7 bases and 7 bases, with 22 bases remaining between them. The sequence derives from an adult with an advanced solid tumor such as melanoma, head and neck, liver or kidney cancer. This sample comprised CD4+ or CD8+ T cells sorted from blood, obtained in a trial of the OX40 agonist ivuxolimab. V gene TRBV14 combines with J gene TRBJ2-5, with D possibly matching TRBD2 (5 bases). This CDR3 reads CASTGGIADRGTQYF. The CDR3 nucleotides read TGTGCCAGCACTGGAGGAATAGCCGACCGTGGGACCCAGTACTTC.